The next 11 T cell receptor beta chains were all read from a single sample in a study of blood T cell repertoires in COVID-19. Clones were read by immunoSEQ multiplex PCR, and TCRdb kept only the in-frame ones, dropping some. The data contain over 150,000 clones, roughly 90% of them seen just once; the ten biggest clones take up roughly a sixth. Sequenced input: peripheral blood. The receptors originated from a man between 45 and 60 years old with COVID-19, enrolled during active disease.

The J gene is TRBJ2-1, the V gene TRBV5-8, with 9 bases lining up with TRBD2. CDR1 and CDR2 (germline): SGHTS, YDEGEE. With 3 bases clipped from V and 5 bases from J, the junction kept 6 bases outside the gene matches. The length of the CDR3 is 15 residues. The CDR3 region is CASSSGLAEHNEQFF. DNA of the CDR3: TGTGCCAGCAGCTCGGGACTAGCAGAACACAATGAGCAGTTCTTC.

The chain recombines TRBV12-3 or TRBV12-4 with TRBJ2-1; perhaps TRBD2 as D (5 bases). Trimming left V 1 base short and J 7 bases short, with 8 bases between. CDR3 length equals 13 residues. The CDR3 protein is CASSLGRENEQFF. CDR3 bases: TGTGCCAGCAGTTTAGGACGGGAAAATGAGCAGTTCTTC.

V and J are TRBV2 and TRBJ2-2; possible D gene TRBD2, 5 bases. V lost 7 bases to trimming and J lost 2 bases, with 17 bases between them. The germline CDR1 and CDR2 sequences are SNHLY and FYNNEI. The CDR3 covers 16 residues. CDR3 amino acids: CASTGKRVPNTGELFF. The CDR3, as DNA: TGTGCCAGCACGGGGAAGAGGGTGCCCAACACCGGGGAGCTGTTTTTT.

The CDR3 loop is CASSIGQGADSPLHF. In DNA form, the CDR3 reads TGTGCCAGCAGTATCGGACAGGGGGCTGATTCACCCCTCCACTTT. The chain has TRBV27 and TRBJ1-6; 11 bases are shared with TRBD1. V shed 5 bases and J 8 bases; nucleotides not matched to a gene: 5. The CDR3 length is 15 residues. Germline V gene sequence: CDR1 MNHEY, CDR2 SMNVEV (reference sequence).

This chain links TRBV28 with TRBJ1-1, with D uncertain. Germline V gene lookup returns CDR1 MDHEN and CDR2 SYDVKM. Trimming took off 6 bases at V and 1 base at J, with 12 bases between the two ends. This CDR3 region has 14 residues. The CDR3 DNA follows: TGTGCCAGCAGGCGGGAAGGGCCGAACACTGAAGCTTTCTTT. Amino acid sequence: CASRREGPNTEAFF.

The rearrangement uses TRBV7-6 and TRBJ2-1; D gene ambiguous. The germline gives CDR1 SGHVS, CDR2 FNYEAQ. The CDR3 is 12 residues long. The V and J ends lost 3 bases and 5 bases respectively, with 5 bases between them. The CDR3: CASSFGDNEQFF. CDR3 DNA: TGTGCCAGCAGCTTCGGAGACAATGAGCAGTTCTTC.

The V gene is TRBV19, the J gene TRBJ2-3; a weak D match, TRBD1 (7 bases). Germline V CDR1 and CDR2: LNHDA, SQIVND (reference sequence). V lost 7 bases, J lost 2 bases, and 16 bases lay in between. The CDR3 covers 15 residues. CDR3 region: CASMKGAGTTDTQYF. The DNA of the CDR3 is TGTGCCAGTATGAAGGGGGCGGGGACCACAGATACGCAGTATTTT.

This chain's CDR3 is CASSYSGGRGLSYNEQFF. The CDR3 DNA follows: TGTGCCAGCAGTTATAGCGGGGGCCGGGGACTATCCTACAATGAGCAGTTCTTC. The chain links TRBV6-2 or TRBV6-3 to TRBJ2-1; 9 bases align to TRBD2. The CDR3 is made up of 18 amino acids. V shed 3 bases, J shed 1 base, and the junction held 10 bases outside the gene matches. CDR1 is MNHEY and CDR2 is SVGEGT in the germline V gene.

The CDR3 sequence: CASSPRQASDDSPLHF. Written as DNA, the CDR3 is TGTGCCAGCTCACCTCGACAGGCCAGCGATGATTCACCCCTCCACTTT. The chain carries TRBV18 and TRBJ1-6; possible D gene TRBD1, 6 bases. Between the trimmed V and J ends, which lost 3 bases and 8 bases, there was a span of 17 bases. The V gene's germline CDR1 is KGHSH and CDR2 LQKENI. There are 16 residues in the CDR3.

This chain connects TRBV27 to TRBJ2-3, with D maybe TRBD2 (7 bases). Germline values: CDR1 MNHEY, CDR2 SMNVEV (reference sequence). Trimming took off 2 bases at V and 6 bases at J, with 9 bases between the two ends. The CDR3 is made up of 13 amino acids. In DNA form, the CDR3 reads TGTGCCAGCAGTTTAAGGGGGGGGGATACGCAGTATTTT. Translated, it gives CASSLRGGDTQYF.

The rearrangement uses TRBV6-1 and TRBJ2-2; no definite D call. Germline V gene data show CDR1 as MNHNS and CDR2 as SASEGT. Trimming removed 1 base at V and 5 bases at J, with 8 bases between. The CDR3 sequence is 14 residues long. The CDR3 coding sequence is TGTGCCAGCAGTGAAGGTGCTAGGACCGGGGAGCTGTTTTTT. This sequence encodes CASSEGARTGELFF.